This paragraph covers one T cell receptor (beta chain) sequence. The antigen remains unidentified. This specimen belongs to a study of T-cell memory formation after mild COVID-19. The authors produced TCR alpha and TCR beta cDNA libraries with sample barcodes and UMIs by 5'RACE using constant-segment primers. TCRdb re-analysed the 5' RACE reads in MiXCR, keeping a single row per CDR3 protein. There are a few hundred thousand distinct CDR3 sequences in the sample; around a fifth occur only once, and roughly an eighth lies in the top ten. Per the germline V gene, CDR1 is SGHVS and CDR2 is FQNEAQ. The CDR3 runs 12 residues. V was shortened by 5 bases and J by 7 bases, with 9 bases between the two germline ends. General study points: Clones that contracted from day 15 to 85 were balanced CD4/CD8, while later expanders leaned CD4+.

V is TRBV7-8 and J is TRBJ2-4; D is uncertain. The sample consisted of PBMCs or a T cell subset sorted from them (not recorded which). The sequence was collected from an adult woman who had mild COVID-19 (a few samples of this study predate the infection). Cell type and time point are not known. The CDR3 reads CASSPGLNIQYF. The DNA of the CDR3 is TGTGCCAGCAGCCCTGGGCTTAACATTCAGTACTTC.